The 5 T cell receptor beta chains presented below share a single source sample, sequenced in a study of cytomegalovirus exposure and HLA in healthy donors. The PCR ran on 60 Vbeta and 13 Jbeta primers. Sequenced by immunoSEQ multiplex PCR; TCRdb stores in-frame clones only, minus some. The table has around 160,000 clones, around 77% seen once. The material sequenced was PBMCs. These receptors were collected from a woman aged 40 to 50 in good health and CMV-seropositive.

The rearrangement links TRBV2 to TRBJ1-5; no reliable D call. The CDR3 extends over 15 amino acids. Deletions cut 5 bases from V and 4 bases from J, with 15 bases between. Germline V gene lookup returns CDR1 SNHLY and CDR2 FYNNEI. The chain's CDR3 is CASSKPYPLNQPQHF. For the CDR3, the DNA is TGTGCCAGCAGTAAGCCGTACCCGCTAAATCAGCCCCAGCATTTT.

The chain couples TRBV5-5 to TRBJ2-3; D is possibly TRBD1 (5 bases). The germline V gene encodes CDR1 SGHKS and CDR2 YYEKEE (reference sequence). Trimming took 1 base from V and 3 from J, leaving 12 bases between them. The CDR3 is 15 amino acids. The CDR3 spells CASSLTQVVTDTQYF. CDR3 DNA: TGTGCCAGCAGCTTGACACAGGTAGTAACAGATACGCAGTATTTT.

The V call is TRBV2, the J call TRBJ1-6, with 7 bases that match TRBD1. There are 13 residues in the CDR3. Germline assignment: CDR1 SNHLY and CDR2 FYNNEI. Trimming at V came to 7 bases and at J to 9 bases, leaving 6 bases not matched to a gene. The CDR3 loop is CASNSGTASPLHF. The DNA of the CDR3 is TGTGCCAGCAATTCCGGGACAGCTTCACCCCTCCACTTT.

Remarks on this clone: One end of the junction does not line up with germline, which may come from a read error. The same CDR3 also results from other DNA sequences found in this sample. The J gene is TRBJ1-4, the V gene TRBV28, with 9 bases that match TRBD1. This CDR3 spans 15 amino acids. The V gene's germline CDR1 is MDHEN and CDR2 SYDVKM. This CDR3 reads CASSLSGTGLEKLFF. The CDR3 DNA is TGCGCCAGCAGCCTATCGGGGACAGGGCTCGAAAAACTGTTTTTT.

This chain links TRBV15 with TRBJ2-7; no clear D. The CDR3 runs 15 residues. Germline-derived CDR1 and CDR2 are LNHNV and YYDKDF (reference sequence). Trimming stripped 0 bases from V and 0 bases from J, with 9 bases between. CDR3 in DNA: TGTGCCACCAGCAGAGATGCGCTGCTCTCCTACGAGCAGTACTTC. Its translation: CATSRDALLSYEQYF.